This T cell receptor beta chain emerged from a study of blood T cell repertoires in COVID-19. Study-wide context: Sites across the United States, Italy and Spain contributed samples from acute and convalescent COVID-19. Nucleic acid was either cDNA or gDNA, and it came from T cells, B-cell-depleted T cells, or PBMCs.

Germline V gives CDR1 SQVTM, CDR2 ANQGSEA. This CDR3 is 11 amino acids long. V dropped 8 bases and J dropped 3 bases, with 10 bases sitting between them. In the authors' methods: Amplification of reference gene primers was used by the study to estimate nucleated cell counts. Libraries were prepared by immunoSEQ multiplex PCR; TCRdb keeps only in-frame clonotypes and omits some of them. The V and J calls and the clone size are those of that table, but D and trimming were determined from the DNA. The sample contains 130,000 to 150,000 clones, approximately 84% of which appear only once. This TCR derives from a human donor with acute or convalescent COVID-19. The donor label of this sample is uncertain. The sample taken for sequencing was peripheral blood. The rearrangement joins TRBV29-1 to TRBJ1-2; no firm D call. The CDR3 region is CSIREYYGYTF. Written as DNA, the CDR3 is TGCAGCATCCGGGAATACTATGGCTACACCTTC.